This TCR beta chain was sequenced during a study of molecular identifiers for immune sequencing clone quantification. This CDR3 spans 17 amino acids. Germline V CDR1 and CDR2: PRHDT, FYEKMQ (reference sequence). Of note for this clonotype: A read error may be the cause here, since a much bigger clone is one base away.

The use of previously described methods and listed TCR primers produced the bulk TCR libraries. TCRdb re-called the PCR reads through MiXCR, storing one row per CDR3 protein. Counted here are around 460,000 distinct CDR3 sequences, around 25% occurring once; the ten biggest clones make up under 0.8%. The rearrangement joins TRBV13 to TRBJ2-4; 7 bases are a match to TRBD1. This clonotype was obtained from a human donor in good health. Some libraries in this study had Jurkat cell RNA spiked in. The sequenced sample consisted of naive CD8+ T cells from blood, with Jurkat cell RNA spiked in. The subset is: FACS-sorted CD8+CD4-CCR7+CD45RA+ naive T cells. CDR3 bases: TGTGCCAGCGGCTTTCAGGGGACAGTAGACCTTACGGCCATTCAGTACTTC. This translates into CASGFQGTVDLTAIQYF.